This TCR beta chain was sequenced for a study of T cell responses to AZD1222 COVID-19 vaccine. Profiling relied on immunoSEQ multiplex PCR, and the TCRdb table lists in-frame clones only, not all of them. The sample lists tens of thousands of clones, nearly 85% seen once, with roughly 3.1% in the top ten. Study results and limitations: Baseline seropositivity characterized only a handful of AZD1222 recipients. Donors were chiefly white British, with a greater number of females, and clonal diversity was perhaps underestimated.

Notes on this clone: No antigen is known for it.

The sample consisted of peripheral blood, taken on day 0 of AZD1222 vaccination. This sequence originates from an adult in good health.

In DNA, the CDR3 is TGTGCCAGCAGCTTTATAACCGGGACACTTCGCTCTGGGGCCAACGTCCTGACTTTC. Translating gives CASSFITGTLRSGANVLTF. The J gene is TRBJ2-6, the V gene TRBV7-9; TRBD1 is a possible D gene (6 bases). Germline values: CDR1 SEHNR, CDR2 FQNEAQ (reference sequence). Trimming removed 3 bases at V and 0 bases at J, with 18 bases between. This CDR3 has 19 residues.